The 6 T cell receptor beta chains listed next were all sequenced from one sample in a study of post-analysis software for immune sequencing data. Findings and limits, study-wide: Among 5 or 6 TRBV segments more frequent in patients than controls were TRBV5-6, TRBV5-1 and TRBV20-1.

For these receptors, no antigen is known. The TCR beta cDNA libraries carried unique molecular identifiers. A single record per CDR3 protein comes from TCRdb applying MiXCR to the PCR reads. Here the sample spans some 500,000 distinct CDR3 sequences, around 40% being singletons. The material sequenced was blood. These receptors were obtained from a girl aged 10-17 years with multiple sclerosis.

There are a few counts of this clonotype. The chain carries TRBV10-3 and TRBJ2-1; TRBD1 is a possible D gene (6 bases). Trimming removed 10 bases from V and 5 bases from J, with 15 bases in between. The CDR3 consists of 13 residues. Germline-derived CDR1 and CDR2 are ENHRY and SYGVKD. The CDR3 region has the DNA TGTGCCACCGGAAAGGACAGCGACAATGAGCAGTTCTTC. Its protein is CATGKDSDNEQFF.

This clonotype was seen more than once but under ten times. CDR3 amino acids: CSAGTGSYYGYTF. CDR3 nucleotide sequence: TGCAGTGCGGGCACAGGGTCGTACTATGGCTACACCTTC. The chain carries TRBV20-1 and TRBJ1-2; D possibly corresponds to TRBD1 (6 bases). V lost 6 bases to trimming and J lost 3 bases, with 14 bases between them. CDR1 is DFQATT and CDR2 is SNEGSKA in the germline V gene (reference sequence). CDR3 length: 13 amino acids.

This clonotype was observed a few times. The chain couples TRBV5-1 to TRBJ2-5; D call uncertain. CDR1 and CDR2 (germline): SGHRS, YFSETQ. Trimming stripped 0 bases from V and 7 bases from J, with 4 bases between. The length of the CDR3 is 11 residues. The CDR3 reads CASSLVGTQYF. CDR3 nucleotide sequence: TGCGCCAGCAGCTTGGTGGGGACCCAGTACTTC. Full variable domain (missing parts from reference TRBV5-1 and TRBJ2-5): KAGVTQTPRYLIKTRGQQVTLSCSPISGHRSVSWYQQTPGQGLQFLFEYFSETQRNKGNFPGRFSGRQFSNSRSEMNVSTLELGDSALYLCASSLVGTQYFGPGTRLLVL.

The chain joins TRBV12-3 or TRBV12-4 to TRBJ1-2; D is unclear. CDR3 length: 13 amino acids. The V end lost 2 bases, the J end lost 5 bases, and 9 bases lay between the germline ends. The CDR3 is CASSLTTAYGYTF. The CDR3 coding sequence is TGTGCCAGCAGTTTAACCACGGCTTATGGCTACACCTTC.

The chain couples TRBV12-3 or TRBV12-4 to TRBJ2-5; 10 positions match TRBD2. The end of the DNA is better explained by TRBJ2-7, so the J call may be wrong. There are 14 residues in the CDR3. CDR3 protein: CASSLASGSHEQYF. The DNA for the CDR3 is TGTGCCAGCAGTTTGGCTAGCGGGAGCCACGAGCAGTACTTC.

A single count supports this clonotype. This chain connects TRBV5-1 to TRBJ1-4; TRBD1 matches 10 bases. Germline CDR1 reads SGHRS; CDR2 reads YFSETQ. This CDR3 region has 16 residues. V gave up 4 bases and J gave up 5 bases; unmatched junction bases: 8. The CDR3: CASSLWDRGRNEKLFF. The DNA of the CDR3 is TGCGCCAGCAGCCTTTGGGACAGGGGACGAAATGAAAAACTGTTTTTT.